Each of the 10 T cell receptor beta chains below was sequenced from the same sample in a study of cytomegalovirus exposure and HLA in healthy donors. The primer mix had 60 Vbeta and 13 Jbeta primers. Data came from immunoSEQ multiplex PCR; TCRdb stores just in-frame clones and leaves some out. This repertoire shows around 100,000 clones, 55% to 85% found once; its top ten account for approximately 15%. The sample comprised PBMCs. Receptor source: a young woman in good health and CMV-seropositive.

The chain has TRBV6-1 and TRBJ2-2; TRBD1 matches 7 bases. CDR3 size: 15 residues. In germline, CDR1 is MNHNS, CDR2 SASEGT. The J segment lost 6 bases and the V segment lost 1 base, leaving 5 bases of the junction unmatched. Here the CDR3 reads CASSEEMGTAGELFF. The CDR3 DNA reads TGTGCCAGCAGTGAAGAGATGGGGACAGCCGGGGAGCTGTTTTTT.

As concerns this clone: No conserved phenylalanine or tryptophan is present at the end of the CDR3, so a read error is the likely explanation. The DNA is omitted, as the CDR3 cannot be located on it reliably, and the CDR3 follows TCRdb's listing. This sequence joins TRBV4-3 and TRBJ2-7; the table's D call, TRBD1, was not checked against the DNA. The CDR3 contains 15 residues when both ends are counted. CDR1 LGHNA and CDR2 YSLEER come from the germline V gene. The CDR3 loop reads CASSQGGTPGDEQYI.

The chain links TRBV19 to TRBJ2-4; unclear D gene. The CDR3 sequence is 17 residues long. CDR1 and CDR2 (germline): LNHDA, SQIVND (reference sequence). V was pared by 3 bases and J by 0 bases, with 15 bases between. CDR3 coding DNA: TGTGCCAGTAGTATTCTTCCTCAGGCACTAGCCAAAAACATTCAGTACTTC. It encodes CASSILPQALAKNIQYF.

This chain connects TRBV27 to TRBJ2-1, with TRBD2 matching 7 bases. Per germline, CDR1 MNHEY and CDR2 SMNVEV (reference sequence). The trim removed 7 bases at V and 2 bases at J, leaving 17 bases unmatched. The CDR3 runs to 18 residues. Written as DNA, the CDR3 is TGTGCCAGCACCGACACATTGAGCGGGGAAGGTGCCTACAATGAGCAGTTCTTC. This sequence encodes CASTDTLSGEGAYNEQFF.

The chain recombines TRBV4-2 with TRBJ1-6; unclear D gene. The CDR3 totals 12 residues. The germline V gene has CDR1 LGHNA and CDR2 YNFKEQ. Trimming removed 4 bases at V and 10 bases at J, with 8 bases between. Here the CDR3 reads CASSPTKSPLHF. CDR3 nucleotide sequence: TGTGCCAGCAGCCCCACTAAATCACCCCTCCACTTT.

This chain connects TRBV12-5 to TRBJ2-1; D is possibly TRBD2 (5 bases). The CDR3 consists of 12 residues. CDR1 and CDR2 (germline): LGHNT, FRNRAP. Trimming took off 6 bases at V and 4 bases at J, with 7 bases between the two ends. CDR3 loop: CASGGEYNEQFF. CDR3 DNA sequence: TGTGCTAGTGGCGGGGAGTACAATGAGCAGTTCTTC.

This clone was observed once. V is TRBV5-4 and J is TRBJ1-1; D perhaps matches TRBD1 (6 bases). The length of the CDR3 is 15 residues. CDR1 is SGHNT and CDR2 is YYREEE in the germline V gene (reference sequence). The V end was cut by 4 bases, the J end by 1 base, with 14 bases between. In DNA form, the CDR3 reads TGTGCCAGCAGCACAGCAAGGACAGCGAACACTGAAGCTTTCTTT. Protein sequence: CASSTARTANTEAFF.

This clone occurred a few times. The gene calls are TRBV19 and TRBJ1-2, with 11 bases fitting TRBD1. Trimming took 4 bases from V and 7 from J; bases not matched to a gene: 8. Germline CDR1 LNHDA, CDR2 SQIVND (reference sequence). The CDR3 sequence is 15 residues long. The CDR3 DNA follows: TGTGCCAGTAGTACCGGGGACAGGGGGACAGGTGGCTACACCTTC. It yields the protein CASSTGDRGTGGYTF.

The J gene is TRBJ2-1, the V gene TRBV6-1, with TRBD2 as a possible D gene (5 bases). CDR1 MNHNS and CDR2 SASEGT come from the germline V gene. The CDR3 length is 14 residues. The ends were cut back, 7 bases at V and 0 bases at J, with 10 bases in the middle. The CDR3 region is CASKRGSSYNEQFF. The CDR3 bases are TGTGCCAGCAAGAGAGGGAGCTCCTACAATGAGCAGTTCTTC.

The rearrangement uses TRBV6-6 and TRBJ1-6, with 8 bases fitting TRBD1. Germline CDR1 and CDR2: MNHNY and SVGAGI (reference sequence). This CDR3 has 16 amino acids. With V trimmed by 5 bases and J by 10 bases, 13 bases remained unmatched. The CDR3 spells CASSATGGVQKSPLHF. Here the CDR3 DNA reads TGTGCCAGCAGTGCCACAGGGGGTGTCCAGAAATCACCCCTCCACTTT.